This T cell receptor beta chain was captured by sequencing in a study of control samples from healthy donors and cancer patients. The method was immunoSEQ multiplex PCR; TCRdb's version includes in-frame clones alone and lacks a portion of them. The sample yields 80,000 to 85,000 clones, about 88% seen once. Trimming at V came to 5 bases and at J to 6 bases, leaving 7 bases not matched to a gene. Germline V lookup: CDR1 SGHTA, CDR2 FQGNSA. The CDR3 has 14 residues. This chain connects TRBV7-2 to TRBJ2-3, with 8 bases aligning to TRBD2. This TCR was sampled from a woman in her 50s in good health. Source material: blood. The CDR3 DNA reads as TGTGCCAGCAGCCCAGGACTAGCTGGGGATACGCAGTATTTT. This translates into CASSPGLAGDTQYF.